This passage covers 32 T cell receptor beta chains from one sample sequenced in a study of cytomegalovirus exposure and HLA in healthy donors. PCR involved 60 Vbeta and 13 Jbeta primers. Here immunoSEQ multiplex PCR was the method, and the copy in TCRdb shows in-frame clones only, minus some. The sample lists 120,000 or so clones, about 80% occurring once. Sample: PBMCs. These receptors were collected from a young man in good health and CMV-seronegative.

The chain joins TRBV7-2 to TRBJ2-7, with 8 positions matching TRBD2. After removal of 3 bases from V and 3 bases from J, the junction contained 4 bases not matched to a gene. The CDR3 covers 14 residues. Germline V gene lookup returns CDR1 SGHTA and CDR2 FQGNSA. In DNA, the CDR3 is TGTGCCAGCAGCTTTAGCGGGATTGGCTACGAGCAGTACTTC. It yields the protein CASSFSGIGYEQYF.

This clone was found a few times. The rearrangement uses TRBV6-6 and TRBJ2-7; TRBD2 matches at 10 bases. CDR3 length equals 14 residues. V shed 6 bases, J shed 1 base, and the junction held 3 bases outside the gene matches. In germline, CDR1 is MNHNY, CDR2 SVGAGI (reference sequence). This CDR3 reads CASRPSGSSYEQYF. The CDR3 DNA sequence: TGTGCCAGCAGACCTAGCGGGAGTTCCTACGAGCAGTACTTC.

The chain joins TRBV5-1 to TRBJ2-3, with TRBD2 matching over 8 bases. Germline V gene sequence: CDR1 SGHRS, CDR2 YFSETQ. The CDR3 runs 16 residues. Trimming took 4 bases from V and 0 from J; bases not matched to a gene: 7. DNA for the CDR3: TGCGCCAGCAGCACAACTAGCGGTCCAAGCACAGATACGCAGTATTTT. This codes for CASSTTSGPSTDTQYF.

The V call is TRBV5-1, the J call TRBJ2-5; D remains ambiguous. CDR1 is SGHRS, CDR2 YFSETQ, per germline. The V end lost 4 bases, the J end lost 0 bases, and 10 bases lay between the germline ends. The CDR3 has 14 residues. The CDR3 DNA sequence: TGCGCCAGCAGCGAACGTACGGACCAAGAGACCCAGTACTTC. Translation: CASSERTDQETQYF.

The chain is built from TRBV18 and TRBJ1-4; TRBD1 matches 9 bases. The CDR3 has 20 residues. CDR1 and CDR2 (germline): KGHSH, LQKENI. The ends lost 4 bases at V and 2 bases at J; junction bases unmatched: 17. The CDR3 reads CASSLFSGTGRMSTNEKLFF. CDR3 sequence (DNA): TGTGCCAGCTCACTTTTTTCCGGGACAGGGAGGATGTCGACTAATGAAAAACTGTTTTTT. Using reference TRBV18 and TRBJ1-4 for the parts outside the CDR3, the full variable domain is NAGVMQNPRHLVRRRGQEARLRCSPMKGHSHVYWYRQLPEEGLKFMVYLQKENIIDESGMPKERFSAEFPKEGPSILRIQQVVRGDSAAYFCASSLFSGTGRMSTNEKLFFGSGTQLSVL.

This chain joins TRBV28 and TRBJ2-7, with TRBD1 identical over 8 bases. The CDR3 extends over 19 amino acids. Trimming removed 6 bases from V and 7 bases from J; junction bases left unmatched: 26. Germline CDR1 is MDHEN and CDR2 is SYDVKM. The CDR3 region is CASSTTGTGLFRRPWEQYF. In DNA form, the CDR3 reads TGTGCCAGCAGCACTACCGGGACAGGTCTTTTCAGGAGGCCCTGGGAGCAGTACTTC.

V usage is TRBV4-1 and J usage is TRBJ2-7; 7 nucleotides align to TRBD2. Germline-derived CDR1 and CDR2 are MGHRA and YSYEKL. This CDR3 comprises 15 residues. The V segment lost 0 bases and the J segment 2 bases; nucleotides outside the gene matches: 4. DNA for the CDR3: TGCGCCAGCAGCCAAGATAGCCGGGGGGCCTACGAGCAGTACTTC. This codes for CASSQDSRGAYEQYF.

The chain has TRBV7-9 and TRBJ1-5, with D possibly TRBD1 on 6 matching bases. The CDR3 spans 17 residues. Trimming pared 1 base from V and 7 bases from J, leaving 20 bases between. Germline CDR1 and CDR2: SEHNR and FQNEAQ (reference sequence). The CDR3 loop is CASSLVVGEQGRQPQHF. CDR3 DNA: TGTGCCAGCAGCTTAGTGGTCGGGGAACAGGGTCGGCAGCCCCAGCATTTT.

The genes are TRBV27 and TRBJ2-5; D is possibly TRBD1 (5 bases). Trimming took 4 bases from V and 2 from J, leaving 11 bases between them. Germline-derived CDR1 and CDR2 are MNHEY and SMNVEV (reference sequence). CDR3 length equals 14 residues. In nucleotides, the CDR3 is TGTGCCAGCAGTTCCCGACAGAGACAAGAGACCCAGTACTTC. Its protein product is CASSSRQRQETQYF.

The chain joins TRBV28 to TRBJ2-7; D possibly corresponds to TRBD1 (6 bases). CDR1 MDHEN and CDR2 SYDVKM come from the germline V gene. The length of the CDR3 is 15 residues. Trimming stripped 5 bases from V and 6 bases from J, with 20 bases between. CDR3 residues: CASSPQGGARGEQYF. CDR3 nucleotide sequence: TGTGCCAGCAGTCCCCAAGGGGGAGCCCGCGGCGAGCAGTACTTC.

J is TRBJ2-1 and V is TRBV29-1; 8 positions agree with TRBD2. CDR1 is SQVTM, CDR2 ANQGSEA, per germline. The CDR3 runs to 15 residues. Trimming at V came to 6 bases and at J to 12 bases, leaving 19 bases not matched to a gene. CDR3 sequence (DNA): TGCAGCGTCCACGCCGGGACTAGTTCGGGGTACGGGCAGTTCTTC. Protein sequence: CSVHAGTSSGYGQFF.

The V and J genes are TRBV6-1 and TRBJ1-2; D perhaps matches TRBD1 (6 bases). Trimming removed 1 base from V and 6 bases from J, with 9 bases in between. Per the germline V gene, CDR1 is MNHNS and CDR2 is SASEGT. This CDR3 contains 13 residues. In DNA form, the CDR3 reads TGTGCCAGCAGTGAAGTCGACAGGCATGGCTACACCTTC. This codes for CASSEVDRHGYTF.

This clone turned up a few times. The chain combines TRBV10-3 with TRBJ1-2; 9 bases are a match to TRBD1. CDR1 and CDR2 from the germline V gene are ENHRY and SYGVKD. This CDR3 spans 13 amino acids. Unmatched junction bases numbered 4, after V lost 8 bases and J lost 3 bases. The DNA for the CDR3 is TGTGCCATCCGGACAGGGGAGTACTATGGCTACACCTTC. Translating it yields CAIRTGEYYGYTF.

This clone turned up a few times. The CDR3 here is CASSEETGRNEKLFF. CDR3 DNA sequence: TGTGCCAGCAGTGAAGAGACAGGGAGAAATGAAAAACTGTTTTTT. V gene TRBV6-1 combines with J gene TRBJ1-4; 7 bases fit TRBD1. CDR3 length: 15 amino acids. Germline V gives CDR1 MNHNS, CDR2 SASEGT. V trimming: 1 base; J trimming: 5 bases; junction bases outside the gene matches: 4.

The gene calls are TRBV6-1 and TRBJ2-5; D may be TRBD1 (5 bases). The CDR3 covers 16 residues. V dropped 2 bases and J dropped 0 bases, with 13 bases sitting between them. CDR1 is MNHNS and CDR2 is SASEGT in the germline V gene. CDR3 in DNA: TGTGCCAGCAGTGAATTGAGGACACCCTACCAAGAGACCCAGTACTTC. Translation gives CASSELRTPYQETQYF.

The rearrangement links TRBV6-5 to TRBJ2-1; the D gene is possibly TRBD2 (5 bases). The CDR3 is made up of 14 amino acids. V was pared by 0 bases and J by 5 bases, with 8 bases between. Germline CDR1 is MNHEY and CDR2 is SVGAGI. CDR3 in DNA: TGTGCCAGCAGTTACTCGCGAGGGAACAATGAGCAGTTCTTC. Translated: CASSYSRGNNEQFF.

CDR3 nucleotides: TGTGCCAGCAGCCACCATGTTCAGGGGACCTATGGCTACACCTTC. Translated, it gives CASSHHVQGTYGYTF. The chain recombines TRBV14 with TRBJ1-2; a possible D gene is TRBD1 (6 bases). The CDR3 is 15 residues long. The V end was cut by 3 bases, the J end by 4 bases, with 15 bases between. Germline V CDR1 and CDR2: SGHDN, FVKESK.

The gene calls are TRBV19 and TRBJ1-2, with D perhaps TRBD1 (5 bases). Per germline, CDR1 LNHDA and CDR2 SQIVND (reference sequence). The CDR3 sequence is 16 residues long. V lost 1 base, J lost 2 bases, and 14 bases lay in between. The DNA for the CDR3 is TGTGCCAGTAGTATAGTTGCGGGGACCCTAAACTATGGCTACACCTTC. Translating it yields CASSIVAGTLNYGYTF.

The CDR3 DNA reads as TGTGCCAGCAGCTTAGGAACAGGGGAACAAGAGACCCAGTACTTC. Protein product: CASSLGTGEQETQYF. This chain uses TRBV7-8 with TRBJ2-5, with 7 bases matching TRBD1. Germline values: CDR1 SGHVS, CDR2 FQNEAQ. This CDR3 contains 15 residues. V lost 1 base and J lost 2; bases outside the gene matches: 4.

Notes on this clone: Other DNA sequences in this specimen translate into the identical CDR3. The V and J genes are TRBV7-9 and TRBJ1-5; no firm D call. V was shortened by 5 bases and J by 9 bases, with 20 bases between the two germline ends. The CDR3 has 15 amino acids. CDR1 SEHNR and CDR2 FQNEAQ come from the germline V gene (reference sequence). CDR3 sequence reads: CASSLRTGSVGPQHF. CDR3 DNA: TGTGCCAGCAGCCTAAGGACGGGGTCCGTGGGGCCCCAGCATTTT.

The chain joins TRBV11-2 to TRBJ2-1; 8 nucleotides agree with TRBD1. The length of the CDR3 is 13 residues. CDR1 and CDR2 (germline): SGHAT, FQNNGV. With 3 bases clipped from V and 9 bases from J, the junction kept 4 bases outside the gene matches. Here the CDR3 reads CASSFQGAREQFF. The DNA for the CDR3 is TGTGCCAGCAGCTTCCAGGGGGCGCGTGAGCAGTTCTTC.

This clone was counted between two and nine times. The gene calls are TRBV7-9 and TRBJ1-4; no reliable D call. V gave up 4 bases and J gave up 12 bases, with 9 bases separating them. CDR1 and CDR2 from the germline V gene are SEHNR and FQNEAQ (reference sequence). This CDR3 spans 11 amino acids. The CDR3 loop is CASSSGRELFF. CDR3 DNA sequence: TGTGCCAGCAGCTCCGGGCGGGAACTGTTTTTT.

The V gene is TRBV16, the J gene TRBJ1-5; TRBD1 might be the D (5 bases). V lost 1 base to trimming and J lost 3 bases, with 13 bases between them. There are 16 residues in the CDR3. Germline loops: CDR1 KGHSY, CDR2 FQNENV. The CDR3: CASSQWGGSPNQPQHF. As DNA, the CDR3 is TGTGCCAGCAGCCAATGGGGCGGCAGTCCCAATCAGCCCCAGCATTTT. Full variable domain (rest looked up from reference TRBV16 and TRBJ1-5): GEEVAQTPKHLVRGEGQKAKLYCAPIKGHSYVFWYQQVLKNEFKFLISFQNENVFDETGMPKERFSAKCLPNSPCSLEIQATKLEDSAVYFCASSQWGGSPNQPQHFGDGTRLSIL.

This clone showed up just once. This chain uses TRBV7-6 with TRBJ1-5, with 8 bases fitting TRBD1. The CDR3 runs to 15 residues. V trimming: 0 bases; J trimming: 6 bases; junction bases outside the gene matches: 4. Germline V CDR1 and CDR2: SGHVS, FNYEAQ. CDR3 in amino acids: CASSLAADRGQPQHF. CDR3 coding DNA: TGTGCCAGCAGCTTAGCTGCTGACAGGGGTCAGCCCCAGCATTTT.

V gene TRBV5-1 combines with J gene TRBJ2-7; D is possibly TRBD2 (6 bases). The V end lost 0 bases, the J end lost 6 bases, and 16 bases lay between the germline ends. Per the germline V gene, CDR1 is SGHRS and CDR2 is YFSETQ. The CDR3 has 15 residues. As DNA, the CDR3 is TGCGCCAGCAGCTTGGCCGGAGGGACCAGTAGCGAGCAGTACTTC. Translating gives CASSLAGGTSSEQYF.

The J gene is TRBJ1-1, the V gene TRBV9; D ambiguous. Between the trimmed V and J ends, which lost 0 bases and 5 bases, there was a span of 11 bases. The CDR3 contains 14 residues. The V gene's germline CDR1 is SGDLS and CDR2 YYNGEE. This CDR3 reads CASSVAAQVTEAFF. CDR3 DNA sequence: TGTGCCAGCAGCGTAGCGGCGCAGGTAACTGAAGCTTTCTTT.

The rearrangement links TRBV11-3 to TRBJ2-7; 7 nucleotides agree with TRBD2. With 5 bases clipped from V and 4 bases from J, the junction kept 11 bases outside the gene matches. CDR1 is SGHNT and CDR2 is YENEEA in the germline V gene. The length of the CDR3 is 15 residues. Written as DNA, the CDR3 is TGTGCCAGCAGCGGTCTTGCGGGAGAAGTATACGAGCAGTACTTC. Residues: CASSGLAGEVYEQYF.

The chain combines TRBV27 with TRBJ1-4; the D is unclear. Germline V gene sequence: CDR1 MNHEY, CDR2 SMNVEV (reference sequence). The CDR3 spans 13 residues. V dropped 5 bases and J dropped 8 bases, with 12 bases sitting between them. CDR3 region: CASSARGREKLFF. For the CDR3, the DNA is TGTGCCAGCAGTGCCCGGGGAAGGGAAAAACTGTTTTTT. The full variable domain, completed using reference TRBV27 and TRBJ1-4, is EAQVTQNPRYLITVTGKKLTVTCSQNMNHEYMSWYRQDPGLGLRQIYYSMNVEVTDKGDVPEGYKVSRKEKRNFPLILESPSPNQTSLYFCASSARGREKLFFGSGTQLSVL.

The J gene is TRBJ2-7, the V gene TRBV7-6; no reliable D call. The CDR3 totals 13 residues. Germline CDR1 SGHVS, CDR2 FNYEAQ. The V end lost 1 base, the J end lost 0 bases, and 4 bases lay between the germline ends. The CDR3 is CASSLDSSYEQYF. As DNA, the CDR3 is TGTGCCAGCAGCTTAGACAGCTCCTACGAGCAGTACTTC.

In nucleotides, the CDR3 is TGCGCCAGCAGCCAAGAGAGCGGGAGCGTCTACGAGCAGTACTTC. It yields the protein CASSQESGSVYEQYF. The J gene is TRBJ2-7, the V gene TRBV4-1, with 8 positions matching TRBD2. Germline values: CDR1 MGHRA, CDR2 YSYEKL. This CDR3 region has 15 residues. The J segment lost 3 bases and the V segment lost 0 bases, leaving 4 bases of the junction unmatched.

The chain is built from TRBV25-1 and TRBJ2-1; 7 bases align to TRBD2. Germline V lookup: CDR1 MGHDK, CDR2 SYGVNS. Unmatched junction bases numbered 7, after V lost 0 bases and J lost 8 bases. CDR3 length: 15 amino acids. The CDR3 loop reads CASSEYPGRAHEQFF. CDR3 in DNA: TGTGCCAGCAGTGAATACCCAGGGAGGGCCCATGAGCAGTTCTTC.

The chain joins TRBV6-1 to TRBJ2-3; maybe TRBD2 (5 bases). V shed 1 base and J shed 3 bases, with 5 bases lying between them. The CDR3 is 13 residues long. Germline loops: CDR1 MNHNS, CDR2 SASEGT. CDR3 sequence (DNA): TGTGCCAGCAGTGAAGGGAGGACAGATACGCAGTATTTT. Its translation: CASSEGRTDTQYF.